The following is a TCR beta chain sequence with its context. This sample stems from a study of blood T cell repertoires in COVID-19. Study-level information: Italy, Spain and the United States were the sources of the convalescent and acute COVID-19 samples.

Using immunoSEQ multiplex PCR, the repertoire was profiled, and TCRdb retains in-frame clones only, with some absent. The repertoire holds 350,000 to 450,000 clones, with more than 85% as singletons. Individuals drawn from approximately 26 US areas were about 18 to 95 years old. Before they entered the study, exposed participants had met a COVID-19 case within 2 weeks. This receptor was identified in a woman in her 40s who had been exposed to COVID-19. Sequences were obtained from PBMCs or T cells enriched from blood (not recorded which).

CDR3 sequence reads: CASKLAGFTGELFF. The CDR3 DNA follows: TGTGCCAGCAAACTAGCGGGTTTCACCGGGGAGCTGTTTTTT. The V call is TRBV7-8, the J call TRBJ2-2; 9 bases fit TRBD2. The CDR3 has 14 amino acids. In germline, CDR1 is SGHVS, CDR2 FQNEAQ. V shed 7 bases, J shed 4 bases, and the junction held 4 bases outside the gene matches.